This T cell receptor (beta chain) derives from a study of shared clonotypes between healthy human individuals. Study at large: Each donor's CD8 memory used one plate, CD8 naive two, each CD4 subset three.

Every donor, a Caucasian adult, lived in Nashville, Tennessee. CD45RO+ cells went into CD8 memory alongside CCR7-negative CD45RA+ TemRA cells. The assay was immunoSEQ multiplex PCR, and TCRdb's table has in-frame clones only and misses some. The data contain more than 550,000 clones, roughly 88% of them singletons. This CDR3 has 15 residues. Per germline, CDR1 SGDLS and CDR2 YYNGEE. J was trimmed by 5 bases and V by 4 bases; bases with no gene match: 10. The sequence derives from a man between 18 and 29 years old in good health. Some clones in this sample may be carry-over from other donors' samples. The chain is built from TRBV9 and TRBJ2-7, with 9 bases lining up with TRBD1. Sequenced input: memory CD8+ T cells from PBMCs. Subset here: CD45RO+ cells pooled with CCR7-negative TemRA cells. DNA for the CDR3: TGTGCCAGCAGCCCCGTAGGGACAGGGAAAGACGAGCAGTACTTC. Translating gives CASSPVGTGKDEQYF.